These T cell receptor beta chains were read from a single sample in a study of OX40 agonist ivuxolimab in advanced cancers. The data were produced by immunoSEQ multiplex PCR, yet TCRdb's version contains in-frame clones alone and is incomplete. This table has approximately 11,000 clones, approximately 75% appearing once. Sequenced here: CD4+ or CD8+ T cells sorted from blood, sampled in a trial of the OX40 agonist ivuxolimab. The receptors derive from an adult with an advanced solid tumor such as melanoma, head and neck, liver or kidney cancer. Both conserved end residues are part of each CDR3. D genes are given only for firm matches. For some rows the clone size is stated as once, few or many, or as a class when expanded; others skip it.

j_call,v_call,d_call,cdr3_length,clone_size,cdr3_aa,cdr3_nt
TRBJ1-2,TRBV5-4,TRBD1,13,NA,CASSLAPGGGYTF,TGTGCCAGCAGCTTGGCGCCAGGGGGCGGTTACACCTTC
TRBJ2-7,TRBV4-2,NA,14,NA,CASSRAGRIYEQYF,TGTGCCAGCAGCCGGGCGGGACGGATCTACGAGCAGTACTTC
TRBJ2-7,TRBV9,NA,13,medium-sized,CASSVEGSYEQYF,TGTGCCAGCAGCGTAGAGGGGTCCTACGAGCAGTACTTC
TRBJ2-1,TRBV9,NA,14,NA,CASSVPGGHNEQFF,TGTGCCAGCAGCGTCCCGGGGGGCCACAATGAGCAGTTCTTC
TRBJ1-2,TRBV7-8,TRBD1,16,NA,CASSDRVRALLYGYTF,TGTGCCAGCAGCGACAGGGTGAGGGCACTACTGTATGGCTACACCTTC
TRBJ1-5,TRBV10-2,TRBD1,15,NA,CASRKGAGSNQPQHF,TGCGCCAGTAGGAAGGGGGCAGGAAGCAATCAGCCCCAGCATTTT
TRBJ1-5,TRBV18,NA,16,NA,CASSPTVLLSNQPQHF,TGTGCCAGCTCACCTACGGTCCTCCTGTCCAATCAGCCCCAGCATTTT
TRBJ2-1,TRBV7-9,TRBD1,15,NA,CASSVTGAVYNEQFF,TGTGCCAGCAGTGTCACAGGGGCGGTATACAATGAGCAGTTCTTC
TRBJ2-7,TRBV11-2,NA,14,NA,CASSPPGQNYEQYF,TGTGCCAGCAGCCCGCCGGGCCAGAACTACGAGCAGTACTTC
TRBJ1-2,TRBV7-9,NA,14,NA,CASSSLQANYGYTF,TGTGCCAGCAGCTCCCTACAGGCCAACTATGGCTACACCTTC
TRBJ2-7,TRBV4-1,TRBD2,15,NA,CASSHTGGSSYEQYF,TGCGCCAGCAGCCACACGGGAGGGAGCTCCTACGAGCAGTACTTC
TRBJ1-2,TRBV5-6,NA,13,NA,CASSSANPGGYTF,TGTGCCAGCAGCTCCGCCAACCCGGGGGGCTACACCTTC
TRBJ2-2,TRBV27,TRBD1,15,once,CASSFGQGAAGELFF,TGTGCCAGCAGTTTTGGGCAGGGGGCCGCCGGGGAGCTGTTTTTT
TRBJ2-2,TRBV7-2,NA,13,NA,CASSSGGGGELFF,TGTGCCAGCAGCTCGGGTGGCGGCGGGGAGCTGTTTTTT
TRBJ2-2,TRBV9,TRBD2,16,NA,CASSPGLAANTGELFF,TGTGCCAGCAGCCCAGGACTAGCGGCGAACACCGGGGAGCTGTTTTTT
TRBJ2-3,TRBV2,TRBD1,15,NA,CASSDVAGGLHTQYF,TGTGCCAGCAGTGATGTTGCAGGGGGCCTACATACGCAGTATTTT
TRBJ1-4,TRBV4-2,NA,12,large,CASSPLGEKLFF,TGTGCCAGCAGCCCCCTGGGTGAAAAACTGTTTTTT
TRBJ2-1,TRBV5-1,NA,12,NA,CASSSRWNEQFF,TGCGCCAGCAGCTCACGCTGGAATGAGCAGTTCTTC
TRBJ2-6,TRBV7-8,NA,17,medium-sized,CASTLPPEASGANVLTF,TGTGCCAGCACCCTACCCCCTGAGGCCTCTGGGGCCAACGTCCTGACTTTC
TRBJ1-1,TRBV27,NA,13,NA,CASSLSSLTEAFF,TGTGCCAGCAGTTTATCGAGTCTTACTGAAGCTTTCTTT
TRBJ2-3,TRBV7-2,NA,15,NA,CASSLVPPSTDTQYF,TGTGCCAGCAGCTTAGTACCTCCTAGCACAGATACGCAGTATTTT
TRBJ2-7,TRBV27,NA,14,few,CASSLGRGSYEQYF,TGTGCCAGCAGTTTGGGTAGGGGCTCCTACGAGCAGTACTTC